The sequence of this T cell receptor (beta chain) was determined in a study of CD8 T cells in ankylosing spondylitis. This CDR3 is 12 amino acids long. Germline V lookup: CDR1 SQVTM, CDR2 ANQGSEA. V lost 6 bases and J 6 bases, leaving 13 bases between the germline ends. Scientists made TCR beta libraries using quantitative 5'-RACE with molecular barcodes. TCRdb independently ran MiXCR on the 5' RACE reads; one entry per CDR3 protein. This sample yields roughly 180,000 distinct CDR3 sequences, of which 11% are seen a single time; roughly 28% belongs to the top ten. Regarding this clonotype: The antigen remains undetermined. It may be a read error: a sequence one base away is much more abundant.

Whole-study results and caveats: Seven to nine highly homologous variants formed a TCR beta motif that appeared characteristic of ankylosing spondylitis blood. There was reportedly significant enrichment of clones that were disease-linked in matched ankylosing spondylitis synovial fluid. Reports of some motif variants in reactive arthritis synovial fluid and blood predate this one.

The chain combines TRBV29-1 with TRBJ2-3, with unresolved D. The sequence was obtained from a male donor with ankylosing spondylitis or in good health (not recorded which). The sequenced sample consisted of blood, either unsorted or a sorted T cell fraction (not recorded which). Here the CDR3 reads CSVTQDPDTQYF. DNA of the CDR3: TGCAGCGTGACGCAGGATCCGGATACGCAGTATTTT.